This T cell receptor beta chain was identified during a study of blood T cell repertoires in COVID-19. Study information: Acute and convalescent COVID-19 samples came from the United States, Italy and Spain. PBMCs, B-cell-depleted T cells, or T cells were the source of the cDNA or gDNA that made up the material.

Measured with immunoSEQ multiplex PCR; TCRdb has only the in-frame clones, and not every one. In the table there are some 260,000 clones, 75% to 95% of which are singletons. Per germline, CDR1 MNHEY and CDR2 SMNVEV (reference sequence). The CDR3 has 15 residues. With V trimmed by 0 bases and J by 8 bases, 8 bases remained unmatched. A single count supports this clone. V and J are TRBV27 and TRBJ1-2; 8 nucleotides agree with TRBD1. The source is a woman aged 18-29 years who had recovered from COVID-19. The sample consisted of PBMCs or T cells enriched from blood (not recorded which). CDR3 in DNA: TGTGCCAGCAGTTTATCGGGAGGCAGGGGGCAAGGCTACACCTTC. This encodes CASSLSGGRGQGYTF.